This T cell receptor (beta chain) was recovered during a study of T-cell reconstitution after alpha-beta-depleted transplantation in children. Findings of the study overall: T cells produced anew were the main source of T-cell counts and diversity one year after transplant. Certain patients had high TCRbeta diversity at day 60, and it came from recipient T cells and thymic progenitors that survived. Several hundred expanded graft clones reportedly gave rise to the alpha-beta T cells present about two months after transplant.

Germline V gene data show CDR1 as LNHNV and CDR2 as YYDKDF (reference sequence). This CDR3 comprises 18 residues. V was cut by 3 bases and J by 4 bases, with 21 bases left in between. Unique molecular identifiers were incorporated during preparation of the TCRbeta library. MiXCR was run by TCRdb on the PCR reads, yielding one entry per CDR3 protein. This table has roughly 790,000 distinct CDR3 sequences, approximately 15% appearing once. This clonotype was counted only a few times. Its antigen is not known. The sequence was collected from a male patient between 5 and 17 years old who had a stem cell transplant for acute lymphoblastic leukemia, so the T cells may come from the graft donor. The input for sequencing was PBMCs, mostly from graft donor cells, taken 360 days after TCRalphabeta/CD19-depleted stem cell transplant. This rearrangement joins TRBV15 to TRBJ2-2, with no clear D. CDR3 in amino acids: CATSSLLLETGSTGELFF. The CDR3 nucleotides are TGTGCCACCAGCAGCCTCCTGCTCGAGACGGGTAGCACCGGGGAGCTGTTTTTT.